This is a list of T cell receptor beta chains from one sample in a study of cytomegalovirus exposure and HLA in healthy donors. Measured with immunoSEQ multiplex PCR; TCRdb has only the in-frame clones, and not every one. Seen here are approximately 80,000 clones, around three fifths observed once, and the top ten hold over 12%. The sample taken for sequencing was PBMCs. The receptors shown here come from a middle-aged woman in good health and CMV-seropositive. The CDR3 runs from the conserved cysteine through the conserved F or W. D genes are given only for firm matches. Some rows mark clone size as missing; the rest say once, few, many or name a class of expanded clone.

abundance,j_gene,d_gene,v_gene,CDR3nt,CDR3aa
-,TRBJ2-5,-,TRBV6-5,TGTGCCAGCAGTTACCGCAGGGTGAAGGAGACCCAGTACTTC,CASSYRRVKETQYF
-,TRBJ2-1,TRBD2,TRBV15,TGTGCCACCAGATCTAGCGGGAGGAATGAGCAGTTCTTC,CATRSSGRNEQFF
-,TRBJ1-2,-,TRBV28,TGTGCCAGCAGTCCCCCGACAGTGAACTATGGCTACACCTTC,CASSPPTVNYGYTF
-,TRBJ2-5,TRBD1,TRBV7-2,TGTGCCAGCAGCTTAGTCCGCTGGACAGGGGGCCAAGAGACCCAGTACTTC,CASSLVRWTGGQETQYF
-,TRBJ2-5,TRBD2,TRBV4-1,TGCGCCAGCAGCCTAAGTTGGTTGGACAAGTCGGGGGGAGAGACCCAGTACTTC,CASSLSWLDKSGGETQYF
few,TRBJ1-2,-,TRBV5-6,TGTGCCAGCAGCTTATCTGGTGGTGAGGGCTGGCTCTATGGCTACACCTTC,CASSLSGGEGWLYGYTF
-,TRBJ1-2,-,TRBV2,TGTGCCAGCAGTGACAGGGGATACTATGGCTACACCTTC,CASSDRGYYGYTF
-,TRBJ2-3,TRBD1,TRBV28,TGTGCCAGCAGTTTAACCGGGACAGGGGCACAAGATACGCAGTATTTT,CASSLTGTGAQDTQYF
-,TRBJ1-1,-,TRBV5-1,TGCGCCAGCAGCCACCCCTGGGAGGCCTCCCGGCGTGAGGCTTTCTTT,CASSHPWEASRREAFF
-,TRBJ1-1,TRBD1,TRBV6-6,TGTGCCAGCAGGGCCCCAGGGGGCACTGAAGCTTTCTTT,CASRAPGGTEAFF
few,TRBJ1-2,TRBD1,TRBV9,TGTGCCAGCAGCAAAGCCGGGACAGCGCTCCGTACGGTCGCCTACACCTTC,CASSKAGTALRTVAYTF
-,TRBJ1-5,-,TRBV6-5,TGTGCCAGCAGTTTCGGAGGTAGCAATCAGCCCCAGCATTTT,CASSFGGSNQPQHF
-,TRBJ2-1,-,TRBV18,TGTGCCAGCTCTACCTCTAGGAATGAGCAGTTCTTC,CASSTSRNEQFF
-,TRBJ2-3,-,TRBV28,TGTGCCAGCAGTTACGGGGGATCTAGCACAGATACGCAGTATTTT,CASSYGGSSTDTQYF
-,TRBJ1-5,-,TRBV5-3,TGTGCCAGAAGCTTGTTAAGTAACAGGGATCAGCCCCAGCATTTT,CARSLLSNRDQPQHF
-,TRBJ1-5,TRBD1,TRBV28,TGTGCCAGTACGGGACAGGGGGCTGGTCAGCCCCAGCATTTT,CASTGQGAGQPQHF
-,TRBJ1-3,-,TRBV7-9,TGTGCCAGCAGCTTATCAACTGGAAACACCATATATTTT,CASSLSTGNTIYF
-,TRBJ1-2,TRBD1,TRBV27,TGTGCCAGCAGTCGGAGGACAGGGGATGGCTACACCTTC,CASSRRTGDGYTF
-,TRBJ1-5,-,TRBV19,TGTGCCGGTCGGGGTATCAATCAGCCCCAGCATTTT,CAGRGINQPQHF
few,TRBJ2-2,-,TRBV9,TGTGCCAGCAGCCTCAGGGGGGAGATGAACACCGGGGAGCTGTTTTTT,CASSLRGEMNTGELFF
few,TRBJ1-1,TRBD1,TRBV29-1,TGCAGCGTCCCTTCGGGACAGGGGAACACTGAAGCTTTCTTT,CSVPSGQGNTEAFF
-,TRBJ1-2,TRBD1,TRBV19,TGTGCCAGTAGTATTAAGGACAGGGGGTCCGGCTACACCTTC,CASSIKDRGSGYTF
-,TRBJ2-7,TRBD1,TRBV7-9,TGTGCCAGCAGCTTCTCCAGACAGGGGGCGGGCGAGCAGTACTTC,CASSFSRQGAGEQYF
-,TRBJ1-2,-,TRBV27,TGTGCCAGCAGCGGGTCAGGGGTTGGCTACACCTTC,CASSGSGVGYTF
-,TRBJ2-1,-,TRBV18,TGTGCCAGCTCACCGCGAGGCGGAAACAATGAGCAGTTCTTC,CASSPRGGNNEQFF
-,TRBJ2-3,TRBD1,TRBV6-1,TGTGCCAGCAAGAGACAGGGAACAGATACGCAGTATTTT,CASKRQGTDTQYF
-,TRBJ1-1,TRBD1,TRBV2,TGTGCCAGCAGTGATCCGTTCCAGGGGGGCCAACTGTTCACTGAAGCTTTCTTT,CASSDPFQGGQLFTEAFF
-,TRBJ1-4,-,TRBV5-1,TGCGCCAGCAGTACCGACCCCACAGGTTCTAATGAAAAACTGTTTTTT,CASSTDPTGSNEKLFF
-,TRBJ2-7,TRBD1,TRBV5-1,TGCGCCAGCAGCTCGAGACAGGGGGCAGGGTACGAGCAGTACTTC,CASSSRQGAGYEQYF
-,TRBJ2-1,-,TRBV5-1,TGCGCCAGCAGCTTGGATGGCGGCACCTACAATGAGCAGTTCTTC,CASSLDGGTYNEQFF
few,TRBJ1-4,-,TRBV28,TGTGCCAGCAGTTTAGGGGCAGCAACTAATGAAAAACTGTTTTTT,CASSLGAATNEKLFF
-,TRBJ1-2,-,TRBV7-2,TGTGCCAGCAGCTTAGCGGACCTACAGGGTGGCTACACCTTC,CASSLADLQGGYTF
few,TRBJ2-7,-,TRBV7-9,TGTGCCAGCAGCTCGCAGGGTTACGAGCAGTACTTC,CASSSQGYEQYF
-,TRBJ1-2,-,TRBV6-5,TGTGCCAGCAGTTACTCGGGCTTCGCCGGCTATGGCTACACCTTC,CASSYSGFAGYGYTF
-,TRBJ2-2,TRBD2,TRBV7-2,TGTGCCAGCAGCTTAGGGTCGGCGGGAGGGCCGGCCGGGGAGCTGTTTTTT,CASSLGSAGGPAGELFF
-,TRBJ2-1,TRBD2,TRBV9,TGTGCCAGCAGGCCAGGGACTAGCGGAGTCTGGGGCAATGAGCAGTTCTTC,CASRPGTSGVWGNEQFF
-,TRBJ2-1,-,TRBV7-9,TGTGCCAGCAGCCTCGGGACTTTTAGACCTCAGTTCTTC,CASSLGTFRPQFF
-,TRBJ2-7,-,TRBV9,TGTGCCAGCAGCGTAGCCTTAGCAGACCCCTACGAGCAGTACTTC,CASSVALADPYEQYF
once,TRBJ1-2,-,TRBV6-5,TGTGCCAGCAGCCCGGAGAGGGGGTGGGATGGCTACACCTTC,CASSPERGWDGYTF
-,TRBJ2-3,TRBD2,TRBV7-3,TGTGCCAGCAAAACTAGCGGGAGTGCAGATACGCAGTATTTT,CASKTSGSADTQYF
-,TRBJ2-1,-,TRBV5-1,TGCGCCAGCAGCTTGGTGGCGGCCCCGGGGGATGAGCAGTTCTTC,CASSLVAAPGDEQFF
-,TRBJ1-4,-,TRBV6-5,TGTGCCAGCAGTTACTCACCCCAGCGGGAAAAACTGTTTTTT,CASSYSPQREKLFF
-,TRBJ2-1,TRBD2,TRBV27,TGTGCCAGCAGTCTAGCGGGAGCAGGCTACAATGAGCAGTTCTTC,CASSLAGAGYNEQFF
few,TRBJ2-2,TRBD2,TRBV7-2,TGTGCCAGCAGGGCGGGGGGGACCGGGGAGCTGTTTTTT,CASRAGGTGELFF
-,TRBJ2-2,TRBD1,TRBV5-5,TGTGCCAGCAGCCGGACAGGGACGAACACCGGGGAGCTGTTTTTT,CASSRTGTNTGELFF
few,TRBJ1-2,TRBD1,TRBV27,TGTGCCAGCAGTCCGGGACAGGGGGGGTCAGGCTACACCTTC,CASSPGQGGSGYTF
-,TRBJ2-5,-,TRBV5-1,TGCGCCAGCAGCCCCCGGGAAGGTACGGGGGAGACCCAGTACTTC,CASSPREGTGETQYF
-,TRBJ2-3,-,TRBV5-1,TGCGCCAGCAGCCCCGGGACACTTAGCACAGATACGCAGTATTTT,CASSPGTLSTDTQYF
-,TRBJ1-5,-,TRBV6-5,TGTGCCAGCAGTCGCCGGGGGGGGCCTCAGCCCCAGCATTTT,CASSRRGGPQPQHF
-,TRBJ2-2,TRBD2,TRBV28,TGTGCCAGCAGTTTACTTCCTAGCGGGAGGGCGCGAACCGGGGAGCTGTTTTTT,CASSLLPSGRARTGELFF
few,TRBJ1-2,-,TRBV28,TGTGCCAGCACGGTATCCGGGGAAGGGAATGGCTACACCTTC,CASTVSGEGNGYTF
-,TRBJ2-3,TRBD2,TRBV4-3,TGCGCCAGCAGCCAAGAGGGGACTAGCGGGATCACAGATACGCAGTATTTT,CASSQEGTSGITDTQYF
-,TRBJ2-7,TRBD1,TRBV9,TGTGCCAGCAGCCCCCGGGACAGATACTACGAGCAGTACTTC,CASSPRDRYYEQYF
-,TRBJ2-1,TRBD1,TRBV27,TGTGCCAGCAGTTCACCCAGGACAGGGGGCTTTGTCCATGAGCAGTTCTTC,CASSSPRTGGFVHEQFF
once,TRBJ2-7,TRBD1,TRBV5-8,TGTGCCAGCGTGGACAGGGGCTACTACGAGCAGTACTTC,CASVDRGYYEQYF
-,TRBJ1-2,-,TRBV20-1,TGCAGTGCTGACAGAGGTGGCTACACCTTC,CSADRGGYTF
-,TRBJ2-1,TRBD2,TRBV5-4,TGTGCCAGCAGGCCGACTAGCGGGAGTAGCTACAATGAGCAGTTCTTC,CASRPTSGSSYNEQFF
-,TRBJ2-6,-,TRBV30,TGTGCCTGGAGTCTTGAGGGCACCTCAATCTCTGGGGCCAACGTCCTGACTTTC,CAWSLEGTSISGANVLTF
once,TRBJ2-1,TRBD1,TRBV6-1,TGTGCCAGCAGTGACCCGACAGGGGGACGCAATGAGCAGTTCTTC,CASSDPTGGRNEQFF
few,TRBJ2-7,TRBD1,TRBV18,TGTGCCAGCTCCAAAGGGACAGGTATTTCCGAGCAGTACTTC,CASSKGTGISEQYF